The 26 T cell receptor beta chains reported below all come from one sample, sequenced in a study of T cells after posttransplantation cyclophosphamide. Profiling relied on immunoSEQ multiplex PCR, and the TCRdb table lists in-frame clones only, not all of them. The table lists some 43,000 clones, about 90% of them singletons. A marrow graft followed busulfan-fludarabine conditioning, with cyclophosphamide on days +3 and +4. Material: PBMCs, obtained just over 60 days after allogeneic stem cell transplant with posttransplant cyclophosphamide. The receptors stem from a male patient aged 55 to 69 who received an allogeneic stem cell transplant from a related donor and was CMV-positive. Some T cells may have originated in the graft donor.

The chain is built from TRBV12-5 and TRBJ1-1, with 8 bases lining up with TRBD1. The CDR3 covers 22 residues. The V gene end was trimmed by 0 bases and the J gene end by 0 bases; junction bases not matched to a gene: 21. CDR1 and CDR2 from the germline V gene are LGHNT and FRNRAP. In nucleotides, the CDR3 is TGTGCTAGTGGTTTGGTGCTGGGCAGGGGGCCCCTGGTTCCTCGGATGAACACTGAAGCTTTCTTT. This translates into CASGLVLGRGPLVPRMNTEAFF.

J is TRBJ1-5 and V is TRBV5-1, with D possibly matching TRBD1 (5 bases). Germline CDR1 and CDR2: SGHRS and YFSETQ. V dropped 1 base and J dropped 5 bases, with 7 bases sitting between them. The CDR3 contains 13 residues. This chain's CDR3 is CASSLWGDQPQHF. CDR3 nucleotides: TGCGCCAGCAGCTTGTGGGGGGATCAGCCCCAGCATTTT.

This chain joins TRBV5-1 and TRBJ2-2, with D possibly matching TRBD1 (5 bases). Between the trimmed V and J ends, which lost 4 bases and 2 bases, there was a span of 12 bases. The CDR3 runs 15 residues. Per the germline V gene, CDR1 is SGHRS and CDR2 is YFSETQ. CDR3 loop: CASSPGMSNTGELFF. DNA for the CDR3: TGCGCCAGCAGCCCAGGGATGTCTAACACCGGGGAGCTGTTTTTT.

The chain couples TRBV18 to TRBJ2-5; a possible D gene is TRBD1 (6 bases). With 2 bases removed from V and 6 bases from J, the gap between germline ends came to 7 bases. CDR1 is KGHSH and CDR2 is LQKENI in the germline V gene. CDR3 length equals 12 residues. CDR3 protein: CASSPRGKTQYF. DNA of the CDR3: TGTGCCAGCTCACCAAGGGGGAAGACCCAGTACTTC.

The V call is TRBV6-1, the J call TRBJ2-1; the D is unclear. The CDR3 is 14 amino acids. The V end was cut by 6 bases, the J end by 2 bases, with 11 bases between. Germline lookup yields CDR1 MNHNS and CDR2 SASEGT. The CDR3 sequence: CASSDEVAYNEQFF. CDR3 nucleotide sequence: TGTGCCAGCAGCGATGAGGTGGCCTACAATGAGCAGTTCTTC.

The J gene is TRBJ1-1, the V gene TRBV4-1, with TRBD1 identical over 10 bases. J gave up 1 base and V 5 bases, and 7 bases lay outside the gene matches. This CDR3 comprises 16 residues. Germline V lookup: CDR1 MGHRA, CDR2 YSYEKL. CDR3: CASSASRDRGNTEAFF. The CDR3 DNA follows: TGCGCCAGCAGCGCGTCCCGGGACAGGGGGAACACTGAAGCTTTCTTT.

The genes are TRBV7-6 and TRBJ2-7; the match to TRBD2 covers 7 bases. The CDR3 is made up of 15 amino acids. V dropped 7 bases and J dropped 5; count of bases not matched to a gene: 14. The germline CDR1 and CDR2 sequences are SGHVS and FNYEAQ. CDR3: CASTPGGNGVDEQYV. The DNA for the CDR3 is TGTGCCAGCACCCCCGGGGGGAACGGCGTCGACGAGCAGTACGTC.

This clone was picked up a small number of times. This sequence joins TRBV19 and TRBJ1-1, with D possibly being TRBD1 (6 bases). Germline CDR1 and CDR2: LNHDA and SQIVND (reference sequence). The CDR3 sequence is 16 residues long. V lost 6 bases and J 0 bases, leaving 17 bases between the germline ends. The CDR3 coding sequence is TGTGCCAGTAGCCAGGGCAGGGGTATAATGAACACTGAAGCTTTCTTT. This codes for CASSQGRGIMNTEAFF.

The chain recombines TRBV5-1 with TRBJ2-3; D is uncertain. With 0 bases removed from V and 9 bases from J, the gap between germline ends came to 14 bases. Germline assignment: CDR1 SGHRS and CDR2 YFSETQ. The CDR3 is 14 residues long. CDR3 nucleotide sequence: TGCGCCAGCAGCTTGGAGCAACCTCAAATCACGCAGTATTTT. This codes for CASSLEQPQITQYF.

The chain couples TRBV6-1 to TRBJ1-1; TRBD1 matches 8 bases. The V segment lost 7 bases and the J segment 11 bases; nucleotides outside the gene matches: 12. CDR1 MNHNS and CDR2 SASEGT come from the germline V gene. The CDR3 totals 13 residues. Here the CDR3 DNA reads TGTGCCAGCATTGGTTGGACAGGGACGGAGGCTTTCTTT. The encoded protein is CASIGWTGTEAFF.

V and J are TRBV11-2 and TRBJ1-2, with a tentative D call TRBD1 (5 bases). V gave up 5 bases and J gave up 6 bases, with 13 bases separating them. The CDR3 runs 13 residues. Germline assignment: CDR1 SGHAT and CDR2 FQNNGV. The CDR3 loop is CASSTLSGNGYTF. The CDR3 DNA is TGTGCCAGCAGCACCCTATCAGGGAATGGCTACACCTTC.

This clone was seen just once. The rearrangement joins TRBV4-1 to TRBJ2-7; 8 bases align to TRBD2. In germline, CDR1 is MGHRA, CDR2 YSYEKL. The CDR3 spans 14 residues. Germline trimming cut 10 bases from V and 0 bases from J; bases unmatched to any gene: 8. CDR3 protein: CATASGGSSYEQYF. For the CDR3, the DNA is TGCGCCACCGCCTCGGGGGGGAGCTCCTACGAGCAGTACTTC.

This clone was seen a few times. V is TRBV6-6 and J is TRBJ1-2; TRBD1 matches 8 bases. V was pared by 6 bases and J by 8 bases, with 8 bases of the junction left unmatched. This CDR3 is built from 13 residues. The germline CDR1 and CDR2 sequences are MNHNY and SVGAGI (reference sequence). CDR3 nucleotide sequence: TGTGCCAGCAGGTATGGACAGGGATACGGCTACACCTTC. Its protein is CASRYGQGYGYTF.

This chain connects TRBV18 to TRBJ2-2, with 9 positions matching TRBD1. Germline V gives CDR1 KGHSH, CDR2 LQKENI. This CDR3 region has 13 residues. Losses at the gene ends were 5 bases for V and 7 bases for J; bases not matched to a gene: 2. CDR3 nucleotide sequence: TGTGCCAGCTCAAGGACAGGGGACGGGGAGCTGTTTTTT. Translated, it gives CASSRTGDGELFF.

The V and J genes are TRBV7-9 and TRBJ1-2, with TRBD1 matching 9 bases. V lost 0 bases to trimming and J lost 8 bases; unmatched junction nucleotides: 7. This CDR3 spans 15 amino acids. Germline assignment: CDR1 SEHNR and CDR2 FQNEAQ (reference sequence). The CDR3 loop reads CASSLAIKDRGGYTF. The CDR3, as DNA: TGTGCCAGCAGCTTAGCGATAAAGGACAGGGGAGGCTACACCTTC.

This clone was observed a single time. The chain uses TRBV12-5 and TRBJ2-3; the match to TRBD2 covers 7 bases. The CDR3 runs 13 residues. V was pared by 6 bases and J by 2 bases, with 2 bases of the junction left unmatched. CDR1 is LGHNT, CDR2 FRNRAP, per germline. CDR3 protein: CASGTSSTDTQYF. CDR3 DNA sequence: TGTGCTAGTGGGACTAGCTCCACAGATACGCAGTATTTT.

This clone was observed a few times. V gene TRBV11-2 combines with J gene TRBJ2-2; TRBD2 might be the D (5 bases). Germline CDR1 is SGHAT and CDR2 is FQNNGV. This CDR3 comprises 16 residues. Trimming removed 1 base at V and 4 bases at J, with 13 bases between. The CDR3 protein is CASSLGPRDLTGELFF. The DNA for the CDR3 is TGTGCCAGCAGCTTAGGCCCCCGGGATCTCACCGGGGAGCTGTTTTTT.

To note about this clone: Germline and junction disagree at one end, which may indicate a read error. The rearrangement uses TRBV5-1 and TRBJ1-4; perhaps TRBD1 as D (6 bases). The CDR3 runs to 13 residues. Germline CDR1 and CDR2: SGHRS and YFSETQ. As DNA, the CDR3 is TGCGCCAGCAGCTTGGCTTCCAACAGGGTACGAGTTTTT. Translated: CASSLASNRVRVF.

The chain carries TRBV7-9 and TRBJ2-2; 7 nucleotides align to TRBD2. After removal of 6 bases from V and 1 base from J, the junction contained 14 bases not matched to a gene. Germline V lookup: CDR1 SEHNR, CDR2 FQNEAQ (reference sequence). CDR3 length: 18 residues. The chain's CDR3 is CASRPARGRGKNTGELFF. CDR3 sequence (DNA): TGTGCCAGCAGACCCGCCCGAGGGCGGGGGAAGAACACCGGGGAGCTGTTTTTT. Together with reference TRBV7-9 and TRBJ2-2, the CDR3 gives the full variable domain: DTGVSQNPRHKITKRGQNVTFRCDPISEHNRLYWYRQTLGQGPEFLTYFQNEAQLEKSRLLSDRFSAERPKGSFSTLEIQRTEQGDSAMYLCASRPARGRGKNTGELFFGEGSRLTVL.

CDR3: CASIRRQGHGGYTF. As DNA, the CDR3 is TGTGCCAGCATCCGGCGGCAGGGGCATGGTGGCTACACCTTC. V usage is TRBV5-5 and J usage is TRBJ1-2, with D perhaps TRBD1 (6 bases). CDR3 size: 14 residues. CDR1 is SGHKS, CDR2 YYEKEE, per germline (reference sequence). Trimming shortened V by 6 bases and J by 7 bases, and 19 bases separated the two germline ends. Filled out from reference TRBV5-5 and TRBJ1-2, the complete variable domain reads DAGVTQSPTHLIKTRGQQVTLRCSPISGHKSVSWYQQVLGQGPQFIFQYYEKEERGRGNFPDRFSARQFPNYSSELNVNALLLGDSALYLCASIRRQGHGGYTFGSGTRLTVV.

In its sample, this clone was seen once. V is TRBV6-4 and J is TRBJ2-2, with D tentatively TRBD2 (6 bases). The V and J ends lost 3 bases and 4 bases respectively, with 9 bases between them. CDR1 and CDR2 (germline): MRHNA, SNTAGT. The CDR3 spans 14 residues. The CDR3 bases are TGTGCCAGCAGTGAGAACGGGGGCACCGGGGAGCTGTTTTTT. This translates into CASSENGGTGELFF.

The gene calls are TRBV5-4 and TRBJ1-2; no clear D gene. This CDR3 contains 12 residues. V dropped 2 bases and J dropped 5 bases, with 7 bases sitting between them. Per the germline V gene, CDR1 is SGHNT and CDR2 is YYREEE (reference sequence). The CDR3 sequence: CASSFPGYGYTF. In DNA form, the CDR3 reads TGTGCCAGCAGCTTCCCCGGGTATGGCTACACCTTC.

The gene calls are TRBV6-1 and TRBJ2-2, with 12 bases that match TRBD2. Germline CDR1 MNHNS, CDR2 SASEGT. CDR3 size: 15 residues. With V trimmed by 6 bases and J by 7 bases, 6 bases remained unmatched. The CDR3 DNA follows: TGTGCCAGCAGACAACTAGCGGGGGGTAGCGGGGAGCTGTTTTTT. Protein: CASRQLAGGSGELFF.

CDR3 in DNA: TGCGCCAGCAGCTTTTTCACAGGGACGGGTGGCTACACCTTC. Its protein is CASSFFTGTGGYTF. This chain joins TRBV5-1 and TRBJ1-2; tentative D call: TRBD1 (6 bases). The V gene's germline CDR1 is SGHRS and CDR2 YFSETQ. V was pared by 2 bases and J by 7 bases, with 15 bases between. CDR3 length: 14 amino acids.

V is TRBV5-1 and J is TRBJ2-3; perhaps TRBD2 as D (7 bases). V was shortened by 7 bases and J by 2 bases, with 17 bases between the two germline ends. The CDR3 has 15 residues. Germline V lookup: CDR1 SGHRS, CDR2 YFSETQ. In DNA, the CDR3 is TGCGCCAGCCAGGGTAGGGGGGGAGTCACAGATACGCAGTATTTT. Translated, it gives CASQGRGGVTDTQYF.

The CDR3 bases are TGTGCCTGGAGTGAGGGGTCTTATGGCTACACCTTC. Translation: CAWSEGSYGYTF. This rearrangement joins TRBV30 to TRBJ1-2; possible D gene TRBD1, 5 bases. The CDR3 has 12 amino acids. Germline-derived CDR1 and CDR2 are GTSNPN and SVGIG (reference sequence). Trimming cost V 1 base and J 5 bases, with 8 bases left between them. Filled out from reference TRBV30 and TRBJ1-2, the complete variable domain reads SQTIHQWPATLVQPVGSPLSLECTVEGTSNPNLYWYRQAAGRGLQLLFYSVGIGQISSEVPQNLSASRPQDRQFILSSKKLLLSDSGFYLCAWSEGSYGYTFGSGTRLTVV.